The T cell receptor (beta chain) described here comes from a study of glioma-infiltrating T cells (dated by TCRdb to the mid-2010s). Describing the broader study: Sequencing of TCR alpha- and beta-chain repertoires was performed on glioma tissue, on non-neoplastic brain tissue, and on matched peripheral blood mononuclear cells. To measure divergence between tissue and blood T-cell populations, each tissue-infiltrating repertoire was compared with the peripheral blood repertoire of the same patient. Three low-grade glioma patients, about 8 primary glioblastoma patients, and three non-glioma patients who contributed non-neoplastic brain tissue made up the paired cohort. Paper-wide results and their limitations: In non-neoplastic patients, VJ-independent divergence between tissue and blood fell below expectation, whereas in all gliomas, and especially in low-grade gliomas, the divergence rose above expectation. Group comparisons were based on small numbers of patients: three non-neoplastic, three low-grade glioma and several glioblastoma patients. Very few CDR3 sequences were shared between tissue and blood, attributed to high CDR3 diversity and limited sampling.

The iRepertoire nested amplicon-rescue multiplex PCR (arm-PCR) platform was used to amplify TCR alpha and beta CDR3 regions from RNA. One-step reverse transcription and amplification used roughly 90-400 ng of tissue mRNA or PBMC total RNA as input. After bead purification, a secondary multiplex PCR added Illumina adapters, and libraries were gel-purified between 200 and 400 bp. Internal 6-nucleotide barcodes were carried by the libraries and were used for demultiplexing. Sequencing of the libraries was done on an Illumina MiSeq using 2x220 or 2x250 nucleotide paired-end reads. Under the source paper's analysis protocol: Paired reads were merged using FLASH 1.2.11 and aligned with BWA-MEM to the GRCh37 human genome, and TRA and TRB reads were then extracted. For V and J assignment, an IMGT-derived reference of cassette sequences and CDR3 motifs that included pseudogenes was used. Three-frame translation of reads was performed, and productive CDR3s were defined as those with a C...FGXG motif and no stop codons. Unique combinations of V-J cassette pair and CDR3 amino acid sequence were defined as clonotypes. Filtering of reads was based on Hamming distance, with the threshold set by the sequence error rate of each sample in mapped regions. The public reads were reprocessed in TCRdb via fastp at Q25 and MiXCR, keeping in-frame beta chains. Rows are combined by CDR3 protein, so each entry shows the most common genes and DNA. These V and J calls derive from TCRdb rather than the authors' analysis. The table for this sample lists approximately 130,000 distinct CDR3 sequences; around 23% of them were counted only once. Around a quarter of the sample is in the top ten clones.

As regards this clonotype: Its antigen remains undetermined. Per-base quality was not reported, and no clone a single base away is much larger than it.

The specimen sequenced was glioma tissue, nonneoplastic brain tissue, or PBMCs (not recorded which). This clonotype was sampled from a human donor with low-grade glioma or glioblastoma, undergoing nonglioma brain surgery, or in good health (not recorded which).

The CDR3 protein is CASSPSGQDYGYTF. In nucleotides, the sequence is TGTGCCAGCTCACCAAGTGGACAGGACTATGGCTACACCTTC. The chain is encoded by TRBV18 joined to TRBJ1-2; 7 bases in the junction line up with TRBD1. Reading from cysteine to phenylalanine, the CDR3 counts 14 amino acids. This entry keeps only the CDR3 DNA: 42 bases, framed from base 1. The junction shows trimming of 2 bases on V and 3 bases on J, and the gene matches do not reach 3 bases of it. CDR1 KGHSH and CDR2 LQKENI were looked up in the germline V gene.